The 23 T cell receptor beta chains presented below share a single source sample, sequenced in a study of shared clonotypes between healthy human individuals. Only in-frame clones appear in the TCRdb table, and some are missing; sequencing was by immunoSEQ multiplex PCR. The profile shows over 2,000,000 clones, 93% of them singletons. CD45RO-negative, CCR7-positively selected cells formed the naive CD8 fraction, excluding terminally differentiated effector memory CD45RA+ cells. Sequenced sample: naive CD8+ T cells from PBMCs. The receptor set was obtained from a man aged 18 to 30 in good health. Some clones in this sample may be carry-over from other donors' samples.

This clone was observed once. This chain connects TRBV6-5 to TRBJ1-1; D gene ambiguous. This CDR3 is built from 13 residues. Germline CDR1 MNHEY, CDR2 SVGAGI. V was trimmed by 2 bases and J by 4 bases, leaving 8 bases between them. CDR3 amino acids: CASSYATLTEAFF. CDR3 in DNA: TGTGCCAGCAGTTACGCGACGCTCACTGAAGCTTTCTTT.

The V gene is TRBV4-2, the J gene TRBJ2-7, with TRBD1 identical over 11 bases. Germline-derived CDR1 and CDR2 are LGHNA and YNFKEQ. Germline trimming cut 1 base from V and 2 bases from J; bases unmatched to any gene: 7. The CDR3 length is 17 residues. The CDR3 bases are TGTGCCAGCAGCCAAGTACGCCGGGACAGGGGGGCCTACGAGCAGTACTTC. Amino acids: CASSQVRRDRGAYEQYF.

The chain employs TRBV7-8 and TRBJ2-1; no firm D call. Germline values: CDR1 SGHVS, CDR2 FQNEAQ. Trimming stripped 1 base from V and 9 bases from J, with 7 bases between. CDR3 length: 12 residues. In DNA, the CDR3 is TGTGCCAGCAGCTTAGAGGCTAGTGAGCAGTTCTTC. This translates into CASSLEASEQFF.

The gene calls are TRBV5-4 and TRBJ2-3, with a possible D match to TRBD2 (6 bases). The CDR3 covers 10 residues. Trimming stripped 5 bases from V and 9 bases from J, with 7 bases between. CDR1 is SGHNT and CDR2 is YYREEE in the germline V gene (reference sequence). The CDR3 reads CASRGGTQYF. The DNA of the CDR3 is TGTGCCAGCAGGGGAGGAACGCAGTATTTT.

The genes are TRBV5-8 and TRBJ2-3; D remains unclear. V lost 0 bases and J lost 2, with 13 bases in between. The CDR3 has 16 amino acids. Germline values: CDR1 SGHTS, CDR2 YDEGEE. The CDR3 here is CASSLGVVQPTDTQYF. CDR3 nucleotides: TGTGCCAGCAGCTTGGGCGTAGTGCAGCCCACAGATACGCAGTATTTT.

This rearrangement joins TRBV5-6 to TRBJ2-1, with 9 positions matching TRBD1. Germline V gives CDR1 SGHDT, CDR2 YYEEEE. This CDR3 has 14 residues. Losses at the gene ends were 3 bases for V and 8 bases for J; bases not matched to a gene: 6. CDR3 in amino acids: CASSWDRVFHEQFF. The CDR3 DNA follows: TGTGCCAGCAGCTGGGACAGGGTCTTTCATGAGCAGTTCTTC.

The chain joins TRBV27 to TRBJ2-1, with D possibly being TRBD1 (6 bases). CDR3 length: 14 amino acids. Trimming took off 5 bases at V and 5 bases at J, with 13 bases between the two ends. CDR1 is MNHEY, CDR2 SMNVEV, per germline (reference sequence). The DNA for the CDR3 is TGTGCCAGCAGTCCACGACAGGCCAACAATGAGCAGTTCTTC. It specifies CASSPRQANNEQFF.

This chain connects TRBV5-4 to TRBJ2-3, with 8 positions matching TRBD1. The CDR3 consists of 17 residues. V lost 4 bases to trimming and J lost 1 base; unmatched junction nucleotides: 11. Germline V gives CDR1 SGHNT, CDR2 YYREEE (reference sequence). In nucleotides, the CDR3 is TGTGCCAGCAGCACGGGCCAGGGGGCGAGGGGCACAGATACGCAGTATTTT. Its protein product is CASSTGQGARGTDTQYF.

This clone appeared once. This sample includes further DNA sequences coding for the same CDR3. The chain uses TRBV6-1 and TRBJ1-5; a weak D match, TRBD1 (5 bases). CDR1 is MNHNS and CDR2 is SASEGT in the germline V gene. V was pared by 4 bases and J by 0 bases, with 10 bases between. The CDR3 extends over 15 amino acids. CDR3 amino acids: CASSAPRDSNQPQHF. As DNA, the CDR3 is TGTGCCAGCAGTGCCCCCAGGGATAGCAATCAGCCCCAGCATTTT.

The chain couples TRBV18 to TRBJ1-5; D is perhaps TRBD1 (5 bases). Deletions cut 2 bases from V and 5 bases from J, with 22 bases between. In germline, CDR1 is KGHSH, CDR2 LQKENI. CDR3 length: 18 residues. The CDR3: CASSPSTEGRIGYQPQHF. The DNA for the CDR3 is TGTGCCAGCTCACCAAGTACGGAGGGGAGGATAGGGTATCAGCCCCAGCATTTT.

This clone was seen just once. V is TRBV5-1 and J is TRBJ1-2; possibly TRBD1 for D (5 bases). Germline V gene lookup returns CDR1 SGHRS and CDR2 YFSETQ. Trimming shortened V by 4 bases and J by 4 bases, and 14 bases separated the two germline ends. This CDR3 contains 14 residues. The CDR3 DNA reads TGCGCCAGCAGCATGGGGCGGGCCGCCTATGGCTACACCTTC. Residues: CASSMGRAAYGYTF.

The CDR3 reads CAISESSREKLFF. The DNA of the CDR3 is TGTGCCATTTCGGAGTCCTCGAGGGAAAAACTGTTTTTT. V gene TRBV15 combines with J gene TRBJ1-4; D not resolved. The CDR3 has 13 residues. Trimming pared 10 bases from V and 8 bases from J, leaving 17 bases between. Germline V gene sequence: CDR1 LNHNV, CDR2 YYDKDF (reference sequence).

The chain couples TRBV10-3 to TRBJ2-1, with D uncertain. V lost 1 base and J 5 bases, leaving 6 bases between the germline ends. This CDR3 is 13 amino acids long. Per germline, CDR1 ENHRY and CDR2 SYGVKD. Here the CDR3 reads CAISEFSNNEQFF. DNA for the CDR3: TGTGCCATCAGTGAGTTCAGCAACAATGAGCAGTTCTTC.

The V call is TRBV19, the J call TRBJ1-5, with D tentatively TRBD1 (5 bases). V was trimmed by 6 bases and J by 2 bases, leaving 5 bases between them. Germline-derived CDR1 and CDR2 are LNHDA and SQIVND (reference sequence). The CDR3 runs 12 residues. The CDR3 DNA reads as TGTGCCAGTAGAGGGGGCAATCAGCCCCAGCATTTT. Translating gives CASRGGNQPQHF.

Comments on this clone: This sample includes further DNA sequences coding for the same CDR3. The CDR3 protein is CASSLLGLQETQYF. The CDR3 DNA sequence: TGTGCCAGCAGTTTATTGGGACTCCAAGAGACCCAGTACTTC. The gene calls are TRBV27 and TRBJ2-5; TRBD2 is a possible D gene (6 bases). The germline V gene has CDR1 MNHEY and CDR2 SMNVEV (reference sequence). This CDR3 spans 14 amino acids. The V gene lost 1 base and the J gene lost 1 base, with 7 bases spanning the gap.

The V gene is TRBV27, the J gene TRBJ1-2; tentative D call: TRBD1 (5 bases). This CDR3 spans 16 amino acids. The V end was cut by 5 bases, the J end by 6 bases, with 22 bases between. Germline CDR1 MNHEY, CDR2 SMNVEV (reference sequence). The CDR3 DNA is TGTGCCAGCAGTCCCTGGGCGGAGCAGGGCAGTGATGGCTACACCTTC. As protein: CASSPWAEQGSDGYTF.

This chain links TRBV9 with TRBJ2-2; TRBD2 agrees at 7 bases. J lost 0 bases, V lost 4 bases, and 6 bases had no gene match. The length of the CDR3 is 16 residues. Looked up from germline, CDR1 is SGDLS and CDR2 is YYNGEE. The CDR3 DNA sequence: TGTGCCAGCAGCCGGGCTAGCGGATCGAACACCGGGGAGCTGTTTTTT. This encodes CASSRASGSNTGELFF.

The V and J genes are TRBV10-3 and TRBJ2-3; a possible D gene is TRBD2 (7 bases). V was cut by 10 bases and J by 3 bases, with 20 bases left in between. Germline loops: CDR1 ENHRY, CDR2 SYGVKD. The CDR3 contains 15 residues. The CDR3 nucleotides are TGTGCCACCTCCCGGGGGGCGGGAGTGACAGATACGCAGTATTTT. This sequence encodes CATSRGAGVTDTQYF.

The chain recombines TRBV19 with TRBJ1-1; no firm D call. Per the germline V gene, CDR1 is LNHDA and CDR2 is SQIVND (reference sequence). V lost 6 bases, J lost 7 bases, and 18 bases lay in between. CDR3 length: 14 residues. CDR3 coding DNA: TGTGCCAGTAGATCAAGCGACGGCGGGAATGAAGCTTTCTTT. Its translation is CASRSSDGGNEAFF.

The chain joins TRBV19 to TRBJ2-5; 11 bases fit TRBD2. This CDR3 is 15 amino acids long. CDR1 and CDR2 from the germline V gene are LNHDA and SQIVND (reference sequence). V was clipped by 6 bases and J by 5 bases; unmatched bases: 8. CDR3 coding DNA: TGTGCCAGTAGCCCAGGACTAGCGGGTAACGAGACCCAGTACTTC. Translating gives CASSPGLAGNETQYF.

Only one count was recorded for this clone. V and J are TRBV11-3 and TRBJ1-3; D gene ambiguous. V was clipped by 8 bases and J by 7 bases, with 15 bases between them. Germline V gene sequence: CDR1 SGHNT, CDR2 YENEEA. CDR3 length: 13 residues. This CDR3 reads CASSEGPPNTIYF. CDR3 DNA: TGTGCCAGCTCCGAGGGTCCCCCGAACACCATATATTTT. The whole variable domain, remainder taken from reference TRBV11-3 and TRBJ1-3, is EAGVVQSPRYKIIEKKQPVAFWCNPISGHNTLYWYLQNLGQGPELLIRYENEEAVDDSQLPKDRFSAERLKGVDSTLKIQPAELGDSAVYLCASSEGPPNTIYFGEGSWLTVV.

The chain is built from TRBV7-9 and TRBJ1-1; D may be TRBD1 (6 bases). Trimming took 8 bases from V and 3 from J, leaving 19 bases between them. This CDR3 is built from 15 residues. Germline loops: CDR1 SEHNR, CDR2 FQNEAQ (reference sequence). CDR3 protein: CASGWGAEGDTEAFF. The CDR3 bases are TGTGCCAGCGGATGGGGGGCCGAGGGAGACACTGAAGCTTTCTTT.

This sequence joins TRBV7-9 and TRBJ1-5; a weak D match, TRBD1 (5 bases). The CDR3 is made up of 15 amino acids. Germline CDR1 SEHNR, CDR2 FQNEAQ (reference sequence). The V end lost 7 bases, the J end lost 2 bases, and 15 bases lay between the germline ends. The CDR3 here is CASTQGAGGNQPQHF. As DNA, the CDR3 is TGTGCCAGCACCCAAGGGGCGGGTGGCAATCAGCCCCAGCATTTT.